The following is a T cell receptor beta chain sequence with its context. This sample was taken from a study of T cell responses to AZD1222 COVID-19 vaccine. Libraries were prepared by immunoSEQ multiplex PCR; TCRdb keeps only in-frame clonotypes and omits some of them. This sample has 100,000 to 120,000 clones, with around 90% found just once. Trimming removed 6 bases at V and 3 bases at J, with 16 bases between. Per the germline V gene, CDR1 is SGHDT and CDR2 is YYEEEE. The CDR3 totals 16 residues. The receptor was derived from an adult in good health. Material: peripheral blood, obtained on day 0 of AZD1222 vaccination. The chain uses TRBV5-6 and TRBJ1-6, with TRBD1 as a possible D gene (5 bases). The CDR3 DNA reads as TGTGCCAGCACCCACTCCGGGGGTAACTATAATTCACCCCTCCACTTT. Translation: CASTHSGGNYNSPLHF.